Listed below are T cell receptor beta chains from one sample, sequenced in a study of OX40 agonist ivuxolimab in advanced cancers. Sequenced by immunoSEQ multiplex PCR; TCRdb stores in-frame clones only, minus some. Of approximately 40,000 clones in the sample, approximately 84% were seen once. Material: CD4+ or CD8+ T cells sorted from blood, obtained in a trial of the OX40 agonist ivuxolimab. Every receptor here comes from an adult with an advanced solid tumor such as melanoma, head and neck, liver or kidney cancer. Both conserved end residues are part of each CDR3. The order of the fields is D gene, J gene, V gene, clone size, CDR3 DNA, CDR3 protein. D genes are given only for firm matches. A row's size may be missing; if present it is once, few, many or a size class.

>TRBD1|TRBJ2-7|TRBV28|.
TGTGCCAGCAGTACCGGGACAGATTACTACGAGCAGTACTTC
CASSTGTDYYEQYF
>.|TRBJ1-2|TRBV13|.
TGTGCCAGCAGCTTTCGAGGGGACTATGGCTACACCTTC
CASSFRGDYGYTF
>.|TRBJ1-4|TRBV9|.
TGTGCCAGCAGCGTAGGTACACTAACAGGTGAAAAACTGTTTTTT
CASSVGTLTGEKLFF
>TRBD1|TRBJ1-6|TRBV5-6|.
TGTGCCAGCGGACCAAGGGGACAGGGTAATTCACCCCTCCACTTT
CASGPRGQGNSPLHF
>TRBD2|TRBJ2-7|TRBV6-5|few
TGTGCCAGCAGTTACGCCGAAGGACTAGCCTACGAGCAGTACTTC
CASSYAEGLAYEQYF
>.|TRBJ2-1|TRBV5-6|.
TGTGCCACGCGGGGGCCAGGGGATAACAATGAGCAGTTCTTC
CATRGPGDNNEQFF
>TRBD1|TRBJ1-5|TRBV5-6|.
TGTGCCAGCAGCTCTAGACAGGGAGTATCCAATCAGCCCCAGCATTTT
CASSSRQGVSNQPQHF
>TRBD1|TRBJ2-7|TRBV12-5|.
TGTGCTAGCCGACAGGGGGCGGGGGAGCAGTACTTC
CASRQGAGEQYF
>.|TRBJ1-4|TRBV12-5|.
TGTGCTAGTGGTTTGGTCGAGGGCCCAGGGAATGAAAAACTGTTTTTT
CASGLVEGPGNEKLFF
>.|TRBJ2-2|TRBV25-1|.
TGTGCCAGCAGTGAAATGGATGCCGGGGAGCTGTTTTTT
CASSEMDAGELFF
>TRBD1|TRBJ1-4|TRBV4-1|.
TGCGCCAGCAGCCAACACGACAGGGGCGAAAAACTGTTTTTT
CASSQHDRGEKLFF
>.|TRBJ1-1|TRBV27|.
TGTGCCAGCAGTTTAACGACAGGCACTGAAGCTTTCTTT
CASSLTTGTEAFF
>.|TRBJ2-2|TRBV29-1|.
TGCAGCGTTACTGTGGGGGTGGTGGCCGGGGAGCTGTTTTTT
CSVTVGVVAGELFF
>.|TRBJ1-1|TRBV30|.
TGTGCTTCTTCGACAGGACGGCTTGGCGGTGAAGCTTTCTTT
CASSTGRLGGEAFF
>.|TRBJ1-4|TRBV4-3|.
TGCGCCAGCAGCCAACGACTGACTGGACTAGCTAATGAAAAACTGTTTTTT
CASSQRLTGLANEKLFF
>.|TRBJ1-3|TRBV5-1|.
TGCGCCAGCACCGTGGACAGCCACCTCGGGAACACCATATATTTT
CASTVDSHLGNTIYF
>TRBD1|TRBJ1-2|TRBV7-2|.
TGTGCCAGCAGCTTTGGGACAGGCTATGGCTACACCTTC
CASSFGTGYGYTF
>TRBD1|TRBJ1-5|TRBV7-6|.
TGTGCCAGCAGCTTAGGGGACAGGGGGCCCCAGCATTTT
CASSLGDRGPQHF
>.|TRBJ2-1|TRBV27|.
TGTGCCAGCAAAACGTTAGATGACAATGAGCAGTTCTTC
CASKTLDDNEQFF
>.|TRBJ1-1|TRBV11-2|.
TGTGCCAGCAGCTTAGCCCATGGGGGGCTAAGGAACACTGAAGCTTTCTTT
CASSLAHGGLRNTEAFF
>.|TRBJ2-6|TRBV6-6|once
TGTGCCAGCAGTTCGGTCGGCTTCTCTGGGGCCAACGTCCTGACTTTC
CASSSVGFSGANVLTF
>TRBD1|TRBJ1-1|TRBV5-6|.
TGTGCCAGCAGCCTCGGGACAGGAGAAGCTTTCTTT
CASSLGTGEAFF
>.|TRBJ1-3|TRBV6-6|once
TGTGCCAGCAGGACTGGAAACACCATATATTTT
CASRTGNTIYF
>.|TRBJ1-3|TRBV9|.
TGTGCCAGCAGCGTAGCCCTCGAGAGAAACACCATATATTTT
CASSVALERNTIYF
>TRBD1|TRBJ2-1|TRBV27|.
TGTGCCAGCAGCCAGGGACAGGGGGAGCAGTTCTTC
CASSQGQGEQFF
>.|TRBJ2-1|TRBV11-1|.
TGTGCCAGCAGCCCGCGCTGGGGGGCCCGGTCGTATGAGCAGTTCTTC
CASSPRWGARSYEQFF
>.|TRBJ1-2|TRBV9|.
TGTGCCAGCAGCGTAGGAATAGTGGAGTATGGCTACACCTTC
CASSVGIVEYGYTF